Listed here are 20 T cell receptor beta chains from one sample, sequenced in a study of T cell responses to AZD1222 COVID-19 vaccine (dated by TCRdb to the early 2020s). This specimen's time point label, interpreted: baseline before first vaccination. Preparation of the library involved the immunoSEQ multiplex PCR assay. TCRdb mirrors the immuneACCESS table, restricted to in-frame sequences. Some clones are absent from its copies; in checked studies, under half trace to an unresolved V gene, and the reason for the others is unknown. Here the sample has roughly 100,000 clones; 84% occur a single time. The top ten hold 17% of the sample. The sample here was peripheral blood, taken on day 0 of AZD1222 vaccination. These receptors were collected from an adult in good health.

The rearrangement links TRBV5-4 to TRBJ2-7, with 8 bases lining up with TRBD1. J gave up 4 bases and V 0 bases, and 9 bases lay outside the gene matches. The CDR3 loop spans 16 amino acids. Germline V gene sequence: CDR1 SGHNT, CDR2 YYREEE (reference sequence). Here the CDR3 DNA reads TGTGCCAGCAGCTTGGCCGGGACAGGCTCTTTGTACGAGCAGTACGTC. Its protein product is CASSLAGTGSLYEQYV.

V usage is TRBV6-1 and J usage is TRBJ1-2; no definite D call. The CDR3 has 15 residues. Trimming cost V 2 bases and J 0 bases, with 10 bases left between them. Germline-derived CDR1 and CDR2 are MNHNS and SASEGT. CDR3: CASSEQDVPNYGYTF. CDR3 DNA sequence: TGTGCCAGCAGTGAACAGGACGTTCCTAACTATGGCTACACCTTC.

The chain is built from TRBV6-5 and TRBJ1-6, with TRBD1 as a possible D gene (6 bases). This CDR3 region has 13 residues. Trimming stripped 6 bases from V and 8 bases from J, with 11 bases between. The germline gives CDR1 MNHEY, CDR2 SVGAGI. The CDR3 loop reads CASRGHGDSPLHF. In nucleotides, the CDR3 is TGTGCCAGCAGGGGACACGGAGATTCACCCCTCCACTTT.

The rearrangement joins TRBV25-1 to TRBJ1-3; D might be TRBD1 (6 bases). The V end was cut by 3 bases, the J end by 1 base, with 10 bases between. Germline CDR1 MGHDK, CDR2 SYGVNS. CDR3 length: 15 residues. The CDR3 DNA follows: TGTGCCAGCAGTGACACCAGGGGATCTGGAAACACCATATATTTT. Residues: CASSDTRGSGNTIYF.

This clone was recorded at least ten times. The chain recombines TRBV2 with TRBJ1-2; D ambiguous. Germline CDR1 is SNHLY and CDR2 is FYNNEI. With 2 bases removed from V and 4 bases from J, the gap between germline ends came to 14 bases. This CDR3 comprises 15 residues. In DNA, the CDR3 is TGTGCCAGCAGTGAAACCGAACGTAGGATCTATGGCTACACCTTC. It codes for CASSETERRIYGYTF.

The chain couples TRBV7-8 to TRBJ1-2; D is unclear. The CDR3 extends over 14 amino acids. CDR1 is SGHVS, CDR2 FQNEAQ, per germline. V lost 4 bases, J lost 1 base, and 10 bases lay in between. This CDR3 is CASSSRSFNYGYTF. Here the CDR3 DNA reads TGTGCCAGCAGCTCACGGTCATTTAACTATGGCTACACCTTC.

The V gene is TRBV19, the J gene TRBJ1-6; D unresolved. With 0 bases removed from V and 9 bases from J, the gap between germline ends came to 9 bases. Germline CDR1 and CDR2: LNHDA and SQIVND (reference sequence). This CDR3 comprises 14 residues. CDR3 region: CASSIEGLGSPLHF. Here the CDR3 DNA reads TGTGCCAGTAGTATAGAAGGCCTTGGTTCACCCCTCCACTTT.

The V call is TRBV11-2, the J call TRBJ2-1, with D maybe TRBD2 (7 bases). V gave up 0 bases and J gave up 11 bases, with 17 bases separating them. This CDR3 comprises 15 residues. The germline V gene encodes CDR1 SGHAT and CDR2 FQNNGV. The CDR3 DNA follows: TGTGCCAGCAGCTTAGAGGGGGGGCCAGCGCCCAAGCAGTTCTTC. It encodes CASSLEGGPAPKQFF.

The chain joins TRBV5-1 to TRBJ1-5; D call uncertain. Germline lookup yields CDR1 SGHRS and CDR2 YFSETQ. This CDR3 comprises 15 residues. The germline V and J ends were trimmed by 4 bases and 6 bases, with 17 bases remaining between them. The CDR3 DNA follows: TGCGCCAGCAGCCTAGGGAATTCAGTGAGTCAGCCCCAGCATTTT. Protein product: CASSLGNSVSQPQHF.

The rearrangement joins TRBV6-2 or TRBV6-3 to TRBJ1-1; a possible D gene is TRBD1 (6 bases). There are 15 residues in the CDR3. V lost 2 bases to trimming and J lost 0 bases, with 10 bases between them. Looked up from germline, CDR1 is MNHEY and CDR2 is SVGEGT. This CDR3 is CASSYSEGVNTEAFF. CDR3 coding DNA: TGTGCCAGCAGTTACAGCGAGGGGGTGAACACTGAAGCTTTCTTT.

This chain connects TRBV5-4 to TRBJ1-4; 9 nucleotides line up with TRBD1. In germline, CDR1 is SGHNT, CDR2 YYREEE (reference sequence). After removal of 6 bases from V and 3 bases from J, the junction contained 6 bases not matched to a gene. The CDR3 sequence is 15 residues long. CDR3 in DNA: TGTGCCAGCACTATCCGGACAGGGGCTAATGAAAAACTGTTTTTT. Its translation is CASTIRTGANEKLFF.

V is TRBV28 and J is TRBJ1-6; 10 bases are shared with TRBD1. With 6 bases clipped from V and 4 bases from J, the junction kept 15 bases outside the gene matches. Germline loops: CDR1 MDHEN, CDR2 SYDVKM. There are 19 residues in the CDR3. The CDR3 spells CASRQQRRTGGSYNSPLHF. CDR3 bases: TGTGCCAGCAGGCAGCAACGAAGGACAGGGGGTAGTTATAATTCACCCCTCCACTTT. The whole variable domain, remainder taken from reference TRBV28 and TRBJ1-6, is DVKVTQSSRYLVKRTGEKVFLECVQDMDHENMFWYRQDPGLGLRLIYFSYDVKMKEKGDIPEGYSVSREKKERFSLILESASTNQTSMYLCASRQQRRTGGSYNSPLHFGNGTRLTVT.

The rearrangement uses TRBV28 and TRBJ2-1; 11 nucleotides line up with TRBD2. The J segment lost 5 bases and the V segment lost 2 bases, leaving 5 bases of the junction unmatched. From germline, CDR1 is MDHEN and CDR2 SYDVKM. This CDR3 has 16 amino acids. DNA for the CDR3: TGTGCCAGCAGTTTAGTAGCGGGAGGGAAGCACAATGAGCAGTTCTTC. It specifies CASSLVAGGKHNEQFF.

The table lists this clone with a few counts. The chain combines TRBV5-1 with TRBJ1-4, with D possibly TRBD1 on 5 matching bases. Trimming cost V 0 bases and J 8 bases, with 17 bases left between them. CDR1 is SGHRS and CDR2 is YFSETQ in the germline V gene. The CDR3 has 16 amino acids. The CDR3, as DNA: TGCGCCAGCAGCTTGGCCGCAGGGTCCTCTCCAGAAAAACTGTTTTTT. It translates to CASSLAAGSSPEKLFF. Using reference TRBV5-1 and TRBJ1-4 for the parts outside the CDR3, the full variable domain is KAGVTQTPRYLIKTRGQQVTLSCSPISGHRSVSWYQQTPGQGLQFLFEYFSETQRNKGNFPGRFSGRQFSNSRSEMNVSTLELGDSALYLCASSLAAGSSPEKLFFGSGTQLSVL.

The chain carries TRBV6-4 and TRBJ2-1; D may match TRBD1 or TRBD2 (6 bases each). The V and J ends lost 2 bases and 8 bases respectively, with 13 bases between them. The CDR3 loop spans 14 amino acids. Germline V gene lookup returns CDR1 MRHNA and CDR2 SNTAGT. CDR3 nucleotide sequence: TGTGCCAGCAGTGACAGGTGGGGGGCGGATGAGCAGTTCTTC. Translated, it gives CASSDRWGADEQFF.

This clone was recorded once. The chain is built from TRBV6-2 or TRBV6-3 and TRBJ2-1; no firm D call. The CDR3 runs to 13 residues. Germline assignment: CDR1 MNHEY and CDR2 SVGEGT. The V and J ends lost 0 bases and 6 bases respectively, with 6 bases between them. CDR3 sequence: CASSYSDGNEQFF. In DNA form, the CDR3 reads TGTGCCAGCAGTTACTCCGACGGCAATGAGCAGTTCTTC.

V and J are TRBV6-5 and TRBJ2-2; D is uncertain. V dropped 7 bases and J dropped 5 bases, with 14 bases sitting between them. The CDR3 sequence is 14 residues long. Germline CDR1 reads MNHEY; CDR2 reads SVGAGI. CDR3 region: CASKRGSLTGELFF. Here the CDR3 DNA reads TGTGCCAGCAAAAGAGGTTCTCTTACCGGGGAGCTGTTTTTT.

V is TRBV30 and J is TRBJ1-3; D gene ambiguous. Germline CDR1 is GTSNPN and CDR2 is SVGIG (reference sequence). Trimming removed 0 bases at V and 0 bases at J, with 9 bases between. The CDR3 spans 15 residues. This CDR3 reads CAWSVHRPSGNTIYF. The CDR3 nucleotides are TGTGCCTGGAGTGTACATAGGCCCTCTGGAAACACCATATATTTT.

This chain's CDR3 is CASSLAGGGTTAFEQYF. The CDR3 bases are TGTGCCAGCAGCTTAGCCGGAGGAGGGACAACCGCATTCGAGCAGTACTTC. The V and J genes are TRBV7-2 and TRBJ2-7; D could derive from TRBD1 or TRBD2 (6 bases each). V was shortened by 0 bases and J by 6 bases, with 21 bases between the two germline ends. The CDR3 sequence is 17 residues long. The V gene's germline CDR1 is SGHTA and CDR2 FQGNSA.

Written as DNA, the CDR3 is TGTGCCAGCAGTCGAGAATCCGGGACAGGGGGAAACACCATATATTTT. Its protein product is CASSRESGTGGNTIYF. J is TRBJ1-3 and V is TRBV6-2 or TRBV6-3; the match to TRBD1 covers 9 bases. Germline V gives CDR1 MNHEY, CDR2 SVGEGT. The CDR3 has 16 residues. V trimming: 5 bases; J trimming: 4 bases; junction bases outside the gene matches: 9.